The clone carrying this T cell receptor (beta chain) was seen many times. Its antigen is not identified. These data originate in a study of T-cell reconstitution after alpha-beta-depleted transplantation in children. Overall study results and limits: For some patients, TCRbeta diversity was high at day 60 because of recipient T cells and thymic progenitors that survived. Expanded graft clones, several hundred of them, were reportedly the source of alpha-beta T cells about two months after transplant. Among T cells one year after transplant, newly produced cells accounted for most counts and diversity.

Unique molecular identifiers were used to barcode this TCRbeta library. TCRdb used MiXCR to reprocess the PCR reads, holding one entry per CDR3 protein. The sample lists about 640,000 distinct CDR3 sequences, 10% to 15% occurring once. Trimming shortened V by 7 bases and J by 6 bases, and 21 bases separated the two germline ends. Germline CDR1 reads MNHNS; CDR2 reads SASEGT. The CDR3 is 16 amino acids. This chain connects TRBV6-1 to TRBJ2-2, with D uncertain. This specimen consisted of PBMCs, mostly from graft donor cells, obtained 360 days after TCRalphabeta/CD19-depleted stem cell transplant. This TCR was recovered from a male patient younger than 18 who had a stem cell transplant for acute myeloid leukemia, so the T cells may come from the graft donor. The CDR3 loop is CASKPNSGPFAGELFF. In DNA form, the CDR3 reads TGTGCCAGCAAACCTAATTCCGGGCCTTTTGCCGGGGAGCTGTTTTTT.